The next 2 T cell receptor beta chains were all read from a single sample in a study of response to subunit inactivated influenza vaccine. TCRdb processed the RT-PCR reads anew with MiXCR; each CDR3 protein has one entry. The sample consists of more than 600,000 distinct CDR3 sequences, about 18% of them appearing once. Sequenced material: PBMCs from blood, taken roughly 5 days after vaccination. The receptor set was obtained from a man aged 50 to 60 who received an inactivated influenza vaccine.

The V call is TRBV21-1, the J call TRBJ1-5; the D call in the table, TRBD1, was not verified against the DNA. TRBV21-1 is labeled a pseudogene. CDR3 size: 16 residues. The CDR3, as DNA: TGTGCCAGCAGCAAAGGGGACAGGGGGCGAGGTCAGCCCCAGCATTTT. As protein: CASSKGDRGRGQPQHF.

This clonotype has more than one count but fewer than ten. J is TRBJ2-7 and V is TRBV7-2, with 13 bases that match TRBD2. The CDR3 runs to 16 residues. Trimming at V came to 3 bases and at J to 11 bases, leaving 13 bases not matched to a gene. From germline, CDR1 is SGHTA and CDR2 FQGNSA. The DNA of the CDR3 is TGTGCCAGCAGCTTCGATTCTATGACTAGCGGGAGGCCTAAGTACTTC. Its translation is CASSFDSMTSGRPKYF.